The 17 T cell receptor beta chains in this list originate from one sample, sequenced in a study of post-analysis software for immune sequencing data. Broader study findings: In patients, 4 to 6 TRBV segments were more frequent than in controls, with TRBV5-6, TRBV5-1 and TRBV20-1 among them.

Unique molecular identifiers were carried by the TCR beta cDNA libraries. TCRdb independently ran MiXCR on the PCR reads; one entry per CDR3 protein. This sample has some 690,000 distinct CDR3 sequences, with 30% found just once. These TCRs' antigens remain unknown. Sequencing input: blood. These receptors were taken from a girl aged 5-17 years with multiple sclerosis.

V and J are TRBV29-1 and TRBJ1-1, with D tentatively TRBD1 (6 bases). This CDR3 contains 12 residues. In germline, CDR1 is SQVTM, CDR2 ANQGSEA. V lost 6 bases and J lost 1, with 9 bases in between. The CDR3 spells CSVKQGNTEAFF. The CDR3 DNA is TGCAGCGTAAAACAGGGGAACACTGAAGCTTTCTTT.

A few counts support this clonotype. The CDR3 DNA is TGCAGTGCTAGTTCGGGTGTAGATACGCAGTATTTT. It encodes CSASSGVDTQYF. The chain employs TRBV20-1 and TRBJ2-3; D is undetermined. Germline V CDR1 and CDR2: DFQATT, SNEGSKA (reference sequence). The V gene lost 3 bases and the J gene lost 5 bases, with 9 bases spanning the gap. This CDR3 is 12 amino acids long.

A note on this clonotype: A much larger clone lies one base from this, so it may be a read error. V usage is TRBV29-1 and J usage is TRBJ2-7; D not certain. Per the germline V gene, CDR1 is SQVTM and CDR2 is ANQGSEA. V was trimmed by 7 bases and J by 2 bases, leaving 18 bases between them. The CDR3 spans 14 residues. The CDR3, as DNA: TGCAGCGCCTCAACTTTGTCGGACCCCTACGAGCAGTACTTC. Translation: CSASTLSDPYEQYF.

This clonotype was observed a few times. The V and J genes are TRBV7-2 and TRBJ2-5; D call uncertain. The CDR3 contains 15 residues. V was cut by 3 bases and J by 2 bases, with 13 bases left in between. Germline loops: CDR1 SGHTA, CDR2 FQGNSA. DNA of the CDR3: TGTGCCAGCAGCTTTAATTCTGCGTCTCAAGAGACCCAGTACTTC. It is translated as CASSFNSASQETQYF.

There are a few counts of this clonotype. The chain combines TRBV12-3 or TRBV12-4 with TRBJ2-1; D is unresolved. Between the trimmed V and J ends, which lost 5 bases and 6 bases, there was a span of 11 bases. CDR3 length equals 13 residues. CDR3 in amino acids: CASSPSRFNEQFF. CDR3 in DNA: TGTGCCAGCAGTCCGAGCCGTTTCAATGAGCAGTTCTTC.

This clonotype was seen just once. V and J are TRBV7-8 and TRBJ1-1, with TRBD1 identical over 11 bases. The CDR3 runs 15 residues. V dropped 5 bases and J dropped 4; count of bases not matched to a gene: 6. The germline V gene encodes CDR1 SGHVS and CDR2 FQNEAQ. This CDR3 is CASSPPGTGGTEAFF. In nucleotides, the CDR3 is TGTGCCAGCAGCCCCCCCGGGACAGGGGGCACTGAAGCTTTCTTT.

This clonotype was counted once. CDR3 in DNA: TGTGCCAGCAGCCAAAGACTAGCGGGGGCAATAGATACGCAGTATTTT. It translates to CASSQRLAGAIDTQYF. V usage is TRBV14 and J usage is TRBJ2-3, with TRBD2 matching 12 bases. CDR3 length equals 16 residues. V lost 2 bases to trimming and J lost 5 bases; unmatched junction nucleotides: 5. The germline V gene encodes CDR1 SGHDN and CDR2 FVKESK.

This clonotype was detected a few times. The chain couples TRBV10-2 to TRBJ2-1, with TRBD2 identical over 10 bases. The CDR3 runs 17 residues. Germline loops: CDR1 WSHSY, CDR2 SAAADI. V dropped 5 bases and J dropped 7; count of bases not matched to a gene: 14. Here the CDR3 reads CASSRSSGGAGANEQFF. The CDR3 coding sequence is TGCGCCAGCAGTCGTTCAAGCGGGGGGGCAGGTGCGAATGAGCAGTTCTTC.

The genes are TRBV29-1 and TRBJ2-1; TRBD1 matches 7 bases. The CDR3 has 13 residues. Losses at the gene ends were 5 bases for V and 8 bases for J; bases not matched to a gene: 9. From germline, CDR1 is SQVTM and CDR2 ANQGSEA. The CDR3 sequence: CSVTGTVLHEQFF. The CDR3 nucleotides read TGCAGCGTTACCGGGACAGTTCTCCATGAGCAGTTCTTC.

This chain links TRBV12-3 or TRBV12-4 with TRBJ1-1; a possible D gene is TRBD1 (5 bases). V was trimmed by 5 bases and J by 4 bases, leaving 14 bases between them. The CDR3 length is 14 residues. CDR3 in DNA: TGTGCCAGCAGTCGACGGCCCGGGGGCACTGAAGCTTTCTTT. This codes for CASSRRPGGTEAFF.

This clonotype was detected only a few times. This chain joins TRBV7-9 and TRBJ1-5, with TRBD1 matching over 9 bases. J lost 3 bases, V lost 5 bases, and 5 bases had no gene match. Germline V gives CDR1 SEHNR, CDR2 FQNEAQ (reference sequence). The CDR3 is 15 residues long. The CDR3 coding sequence is TGTGCCAGCAGCCGTGGGACAGGGCACAATCAGCCCCAGCATTTT. Translated: CASSRGTGHNQPQHF. Full variable domain (rest looked up from reference TRBV7-9 and TRBJ1-5): DTGVSQNPRHKITKRGQNVTFRCDPISEHNRLYWYRQTLGQGPEFLTYFQNEAQLEKSRLLSDRFSAERPKGSFSTLEIQRTEQGDSAMYLCASSRGTGHNQPQHFGDGTRLSIL.

This clonotype was recorded only once. One junction end does not reproduce the germline sequence, and a read error may be involved. The V gene is TRBV6-5, the J gene TRBJ2-6, with 8 bases fitting TRBD1. The germline CDR1 and CDR2 sequences are MNHEY and SVGAGI. This CDR3 comprises 17 residues. The CDR3 sequence: CASCYSGGASGANVLTF. CDR3 sequence (DNA): TGTGCCAGCTGTTATTCAGGGGGCGCGTCTGGGGCCAACGTCCTGACTTTC.

V and J are TRBV7-8 and TRBJ2-5; the D gene is possibly TRBD2 (6 bases). CDR3 length equals 16 residues. In germline, CDR1 is SGHVS, CDR2 FQNEAQ. V lost 1 base to trimming and J lost 2 bases, with 14 bases between them. CDR3 amino acids: CASSLVSREVQETQYF. CDR3 DNA sequence: TGTGCCAGCAGCTTAGTCTCGCGGGAAGTACAAGAGACCCAGTACTTC.

This clonotype was found a few times. DNA of the CDR3: TGCAGCGTAAAAAGCTCCGCGAACTACAATGAGCAGTTCTTC. Its translation is CSVKSSANYNEQFF. J is TRBJ2-1 and V is TRBV29-1; D unresolved. Germline CDR1 is SQVTM and CDR2 is ANQGSEA. Trimming removed 6 bases at V and 3 bases at J, with 15 bases between. There are 14 residues in the CDR3.

This clonotype was recorded at least ten times. The chain employs TRBV29-1 and TRBJ2-7; D may be TRBD1 (6 bases). Per the germline V gene, CDR1 is SQVTM and CDR2 is ANQGSEA. V lost 7 bases and J 0 bases, leaving 13 bases between the germline ends. The CDR3 runs to 13 residues. The DNA of the CDR3 is TGCAGCGCACAGGGACGTAGCTCCTACGAGCAGTACTTC. This sequence encodes CSAQGRSSYEQYF.

This clonotype was seen only a few times. The chain recombines TRBV20-1 with TRBJ2-5, with D perhaps TRBD1 or TRBD2 (5 bases each). This CDR3 is 12 amino acids long. CDR1 is DFQATT and CDR2 is SNEGSKA in the germline V gene (reference sequence). V lost 6 bases and J 5 bases, leaving 13 bases between the germline ends. This CDR3 is CSAGRGPETQYF. The DNA for the CDR3 is TGCAGTGCGGGAAGGGGACCGGAGACCCAGTACTTC.

In this sample, this clonotype turned up a few times. The chain is built from TRBV5-1 and TRBJ2-1; D unclear. The CDR3 sequence is 13 residues long. V gave up 6 bases and J gave up 5 bases, with 12 bases separating them. Germline V CDR1 and CDR2: SGHRS, YFSETQ. The CDR3 sequence is CASKEIRDNEQFF. CDR3 in DNA: TGCGCCAGCAAGGAAATTCGAGACAATGAGCAGTTCTTC.